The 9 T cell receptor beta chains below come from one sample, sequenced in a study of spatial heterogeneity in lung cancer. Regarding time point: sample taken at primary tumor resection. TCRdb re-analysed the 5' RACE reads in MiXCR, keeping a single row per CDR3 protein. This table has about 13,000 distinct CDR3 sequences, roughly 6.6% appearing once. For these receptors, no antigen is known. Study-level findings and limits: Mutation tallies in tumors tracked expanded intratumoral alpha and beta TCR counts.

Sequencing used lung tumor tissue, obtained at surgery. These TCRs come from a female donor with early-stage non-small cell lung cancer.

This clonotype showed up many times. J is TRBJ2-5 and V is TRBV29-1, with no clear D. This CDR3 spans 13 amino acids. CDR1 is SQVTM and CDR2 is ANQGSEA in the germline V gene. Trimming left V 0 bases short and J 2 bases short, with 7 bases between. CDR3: CSVEDDRQETQYF. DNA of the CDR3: TGCAGCGTTGAAGATGATAGGCAAGAGACCCAGTACTTC.

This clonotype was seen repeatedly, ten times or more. The CDR3: CASSLIPRTDTQYF. The CDR3 DNA reads TGTGCCAGCAGCTTAATACCGAGAACAGATACGCAGTATTTT. The chain carries TRBV7-3 and TRBJ2-3; D call uncertain. Germline lookup yields CDR1 SGHTA and CDR2 FQGTGA. Trimming took 1 base from V and 3 from J, leaving 8 bases between them. The CDR3 has 14 amino acids.

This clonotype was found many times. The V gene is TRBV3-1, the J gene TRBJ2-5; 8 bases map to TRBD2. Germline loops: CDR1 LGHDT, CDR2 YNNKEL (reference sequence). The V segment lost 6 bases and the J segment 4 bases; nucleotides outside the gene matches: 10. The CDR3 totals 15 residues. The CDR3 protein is CASSPRSGGPETQYF. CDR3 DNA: TGTGCCAGCAGTCCTAGATCGGGAGGGCCAGAGACCCAGTACTTC.

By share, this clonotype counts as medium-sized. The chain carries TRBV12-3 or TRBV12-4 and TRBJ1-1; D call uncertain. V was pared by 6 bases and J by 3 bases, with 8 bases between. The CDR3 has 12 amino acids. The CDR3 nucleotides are TGTGCCAGCAGAGACATGGACACTGAAGCTTTCTTT. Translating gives CASRDMDTEAFF.

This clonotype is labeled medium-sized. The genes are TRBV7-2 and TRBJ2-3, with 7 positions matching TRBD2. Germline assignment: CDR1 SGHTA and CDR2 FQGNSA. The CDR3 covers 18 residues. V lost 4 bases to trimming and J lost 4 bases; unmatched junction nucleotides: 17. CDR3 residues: CASSSIWGREWGADTQYF. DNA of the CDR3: TGTGCCAGCAGCTCTATCTGGGGGAGGGAATGGGGCGCAGATACGCAGTATTTT.

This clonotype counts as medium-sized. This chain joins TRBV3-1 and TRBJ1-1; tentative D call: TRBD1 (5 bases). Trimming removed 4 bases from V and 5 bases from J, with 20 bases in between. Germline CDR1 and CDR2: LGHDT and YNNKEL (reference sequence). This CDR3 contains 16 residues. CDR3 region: CASSPTQLRGGTEAFF. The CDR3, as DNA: TGTGCCAGCAGCCCCACGCAACTGCGGGGGGGGACTGAAGCTTTCTTT.

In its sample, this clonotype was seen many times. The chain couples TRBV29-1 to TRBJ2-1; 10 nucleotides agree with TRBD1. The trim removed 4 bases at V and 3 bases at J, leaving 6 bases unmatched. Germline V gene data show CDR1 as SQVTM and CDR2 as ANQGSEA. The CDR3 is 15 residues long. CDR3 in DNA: TGCAGCGTTGCCACACGGACAGGGGGCTACAATGAGCAGTTCTTC. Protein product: CSVATRTGGYNEQFF.

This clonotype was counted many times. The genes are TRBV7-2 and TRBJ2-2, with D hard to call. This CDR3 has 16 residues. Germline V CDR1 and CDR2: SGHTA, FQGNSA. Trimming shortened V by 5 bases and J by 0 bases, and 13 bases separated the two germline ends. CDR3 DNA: TGTGCCAGCAGCCCTACCTTGAGCGCGAACACCGGGGAGCTGTTTTTT. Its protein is CASSPTLSANTGELFF.

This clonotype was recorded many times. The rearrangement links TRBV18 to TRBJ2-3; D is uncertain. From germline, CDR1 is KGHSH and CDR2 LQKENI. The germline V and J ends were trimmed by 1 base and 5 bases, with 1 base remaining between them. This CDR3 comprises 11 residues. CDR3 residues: CASSPQDTQYF. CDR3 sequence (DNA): TGTGCCAGCTCACCACAAGATACGCAGTATTTT.